The T cell receptor (beta chain) described here comes from a study of CD8+ T cells in alopecia areata. Investigators sorted PBMCs to obtain both CD4+ and CD8+ T cells. Comment on this clone: No antigen is known for it.

Study-level results: Affected scalp, especially in alopecia totalis/universalis, had a higher clonality than normal scalp did.

Extracted RNA was reverse transcribed, and the resulting cDNA served as sequencing template. TCRdb keeps only in-frame clones here, not all; method: immunoSEQ multiplex PCR. The sample comprises 89,000 or so clones, just over 50% of which are singletons, and 5.7% rests with the top ten. The CDR3 has 13 residues. The V gene's germline CDR1 is SGHAT and CDR2 FQNNGV. V gave up 5 bases and J gave up 2 bases, with 8 bases separating them. This receptor was taken from a human donor with alopecia areata. This sequence joins TRBV11-2 and TRBJ2-3; D remains ambiguous. What was sequenced was NKG2D-high CD8+ T cells sorted from blood. CDR3 DNA: TGTGCCAGCAGCCTCCCGCTCACAGATACGCAGTATTTT. It yields the protein CASSLPLTDTQYF.